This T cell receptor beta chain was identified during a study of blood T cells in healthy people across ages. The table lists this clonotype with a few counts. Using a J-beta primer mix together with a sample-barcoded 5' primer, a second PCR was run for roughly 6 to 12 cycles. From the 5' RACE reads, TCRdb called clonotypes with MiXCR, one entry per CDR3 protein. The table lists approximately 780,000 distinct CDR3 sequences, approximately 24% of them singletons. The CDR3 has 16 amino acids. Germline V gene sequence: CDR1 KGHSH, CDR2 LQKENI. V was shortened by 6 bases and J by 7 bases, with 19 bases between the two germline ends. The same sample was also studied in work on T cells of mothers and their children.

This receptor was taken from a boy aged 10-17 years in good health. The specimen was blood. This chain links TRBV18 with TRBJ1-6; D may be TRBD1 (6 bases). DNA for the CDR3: TGTGCCAGCTCTTTACCCGGGGCTAGGGGGAATTCACCCCTCCACTTT. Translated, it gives CASSLPGARGNSPLHF.